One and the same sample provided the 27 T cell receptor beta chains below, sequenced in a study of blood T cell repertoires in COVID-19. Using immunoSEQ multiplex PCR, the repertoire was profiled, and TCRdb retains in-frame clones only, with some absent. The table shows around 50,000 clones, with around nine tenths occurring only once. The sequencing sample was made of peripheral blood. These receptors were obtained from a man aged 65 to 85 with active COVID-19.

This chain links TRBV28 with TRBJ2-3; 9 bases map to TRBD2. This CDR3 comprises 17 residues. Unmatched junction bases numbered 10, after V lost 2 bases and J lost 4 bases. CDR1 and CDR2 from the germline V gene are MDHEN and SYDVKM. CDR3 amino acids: CASSLNLAGSMADTQYF. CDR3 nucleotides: TGTGCCAGCAGTTTAAATCTAGCGGGAAGTATGGCAGATACGCAGTATTTT.

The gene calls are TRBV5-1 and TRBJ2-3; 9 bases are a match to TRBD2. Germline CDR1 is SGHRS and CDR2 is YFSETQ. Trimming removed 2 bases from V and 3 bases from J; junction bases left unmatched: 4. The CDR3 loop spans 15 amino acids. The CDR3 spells CASSFAGGQTDTQYF. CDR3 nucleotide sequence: TGCGCCAGCAGCTTTGCGGGGGGGCAGACAGATACGCAGTATTTT. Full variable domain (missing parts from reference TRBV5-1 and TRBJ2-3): KAGVTQTPRYLIKTRGQQVTLSCSPISGHRSVSWYQQTPGQGLQFLFEYFSETQRNKGNFPGRFSGRQFSNSRSEMNVSTLELGDSALYLCASSFAGGQTDTQYFGPGTRLTVL.

The CDR3 coding sequence is TGTGCCAGCAGGGGAGGACTAGCGATTGGAACCGGGGAGCTGTTTTTT. It is translated as CASRGGLAIGTGELFF. The chain carries TRBV2 and TRBJ2-2, with 9 bases fitting TRBD2. The ends lost 6 bases at V and 5 bases at J; junction bases unmatched: 10. CDR3 length: 16 residues. Germline loops: CDR1 SNHLY, CDR2 FYNNEI.

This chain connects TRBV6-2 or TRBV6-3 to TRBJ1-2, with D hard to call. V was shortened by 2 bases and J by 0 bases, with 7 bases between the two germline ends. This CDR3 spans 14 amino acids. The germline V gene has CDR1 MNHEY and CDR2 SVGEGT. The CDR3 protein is CASSYGGANYGYTF. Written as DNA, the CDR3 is TGTGCCAGCAGTTACGGCGGAGCTAACTATGGCTACACCTTC.

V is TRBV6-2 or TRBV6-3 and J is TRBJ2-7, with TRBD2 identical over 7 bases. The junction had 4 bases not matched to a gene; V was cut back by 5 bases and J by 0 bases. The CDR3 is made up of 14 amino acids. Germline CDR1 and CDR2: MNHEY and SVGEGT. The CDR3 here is CASSNGGISYEQYF. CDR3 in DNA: TGTGCCAGCAGTAACGGGGGGATCTCCTACGAGCAGTACTTC.

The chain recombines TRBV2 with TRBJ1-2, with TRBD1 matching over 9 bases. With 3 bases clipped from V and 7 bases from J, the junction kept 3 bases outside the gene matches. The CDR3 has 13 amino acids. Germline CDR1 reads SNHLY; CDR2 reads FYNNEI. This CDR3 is CASSERTGVGYTF. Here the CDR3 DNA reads TGTGCCAGCAGTGAGCGGACAGGGGTTGGCTACACCTTC.

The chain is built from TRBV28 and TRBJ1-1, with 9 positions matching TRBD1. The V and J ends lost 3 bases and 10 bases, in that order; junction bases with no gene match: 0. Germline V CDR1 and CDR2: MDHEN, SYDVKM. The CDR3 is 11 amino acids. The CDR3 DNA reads TGTGCCAGCAGTTTGGACAGGGGAGCTTTCTTT. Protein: CASSLDRGAFF.

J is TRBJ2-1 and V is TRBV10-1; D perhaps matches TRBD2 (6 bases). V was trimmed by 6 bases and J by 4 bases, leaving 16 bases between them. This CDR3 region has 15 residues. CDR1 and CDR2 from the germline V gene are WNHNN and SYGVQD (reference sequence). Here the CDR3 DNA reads TGCGCCAGCAGACCCGGGACTCCCGTATACAATGAGCAGTTCTTC. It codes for CASRPGTPVYNEQFF.

CDR3 amino acids: CASRRQGDQPQHF. The CDR3 DNA follows: TGTGCCAGCAGGCGGCAGGGGGATCAGCCCCAGCATTTT. The chain joins TRBV2 to TRBJ1-5, with TRBD1 matching 7 bases. The junction had 4 bases not matched to a gene; V was cut back by 6 bases and J by 5 bases. The V gene's germline CDR1 is SNHLY and CDR2 FYNNEI. The CDR3 has 13 amino acids.

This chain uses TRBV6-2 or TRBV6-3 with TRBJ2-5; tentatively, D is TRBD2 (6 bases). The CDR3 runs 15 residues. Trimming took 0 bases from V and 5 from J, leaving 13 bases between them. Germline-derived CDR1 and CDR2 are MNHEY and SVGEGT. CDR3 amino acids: CASSYSGGRGETQYF. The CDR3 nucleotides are TGTGCCAGCAGTTACTCGGGCGGACGGGGGGAGACCCAGTACTTC.

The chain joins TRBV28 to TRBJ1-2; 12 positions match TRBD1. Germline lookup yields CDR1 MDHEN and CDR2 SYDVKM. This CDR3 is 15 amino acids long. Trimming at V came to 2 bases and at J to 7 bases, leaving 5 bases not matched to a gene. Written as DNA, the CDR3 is TGTGCCAGCAGTTTAGGGACAGGGGGCTATCGTGGCTACACCTTC. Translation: CASSLGTGGYRGYTF.

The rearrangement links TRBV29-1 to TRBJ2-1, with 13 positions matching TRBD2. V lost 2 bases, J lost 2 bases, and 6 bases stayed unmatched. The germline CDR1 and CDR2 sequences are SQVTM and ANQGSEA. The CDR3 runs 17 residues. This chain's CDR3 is CSVEFLLAGGPYNEQFF. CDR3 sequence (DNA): TGCAGCGTTGAATTTCTACTAGCGGGGGGGCCCTACAATGAGCAGTTCTTC.

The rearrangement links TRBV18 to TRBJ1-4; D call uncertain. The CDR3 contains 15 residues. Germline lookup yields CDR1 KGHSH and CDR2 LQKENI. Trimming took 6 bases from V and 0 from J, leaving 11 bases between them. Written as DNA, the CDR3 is TGTGCCAGCTCGCGGGTTGGAGCAACTAATGAAAAACTGTTTTTT. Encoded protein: CASSRVGATNEKLFF.

This CDR3 is CASSIQGTTEAFF. As DNA, the CDR3 is TGTGCCAGCAGTATACAGGGGACCACTGAAGCTTTCTTT. This chain connects TRBV6-5 to TRBJ1-1, with TRBD1 matching 7 bases. CDR1 MNHEY and CDR2 SVGAGI come from the germline V gene. The CDR3 spans 13 residues. V shed 5 bases, J shed 4 bases, and the junction held 4 bases outside the gene matches.

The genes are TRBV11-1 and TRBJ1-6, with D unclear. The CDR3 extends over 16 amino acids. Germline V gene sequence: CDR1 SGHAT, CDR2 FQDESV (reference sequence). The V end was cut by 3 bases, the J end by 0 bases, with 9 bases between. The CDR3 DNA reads TGTGCCAGCAGCTTTGGGAGAAGCTCCTATAATTCACCCCTCCACTTT. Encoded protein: CASSFGRSSYNSPLHF.

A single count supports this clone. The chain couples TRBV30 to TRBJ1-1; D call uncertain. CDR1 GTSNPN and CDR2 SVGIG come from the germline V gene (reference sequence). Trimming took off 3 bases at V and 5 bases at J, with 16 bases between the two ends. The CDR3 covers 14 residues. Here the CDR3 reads CAWRLSGYGTEAFF. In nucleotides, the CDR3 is TGTGCCTGGAGGCTGTCGGGTTATGGGACTGAAGCTTTCTTT.

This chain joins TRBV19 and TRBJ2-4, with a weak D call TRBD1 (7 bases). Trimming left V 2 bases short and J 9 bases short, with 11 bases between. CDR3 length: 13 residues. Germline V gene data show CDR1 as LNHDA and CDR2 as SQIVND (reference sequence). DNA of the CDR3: TGTGCCAGTAGTATATCGGAGGGGGCCATTCAGTACTTC. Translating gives CASSISEGAIQYF.

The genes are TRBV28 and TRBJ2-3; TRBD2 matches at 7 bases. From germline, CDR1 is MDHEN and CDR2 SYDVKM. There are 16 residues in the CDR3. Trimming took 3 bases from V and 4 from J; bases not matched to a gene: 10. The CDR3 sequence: CASSFSLAVASDTQYF. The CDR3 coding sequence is TGTGCCAGCAGTTTCAGTCTAGCGGTCGCCTCAGATACGCAGTATTTT.

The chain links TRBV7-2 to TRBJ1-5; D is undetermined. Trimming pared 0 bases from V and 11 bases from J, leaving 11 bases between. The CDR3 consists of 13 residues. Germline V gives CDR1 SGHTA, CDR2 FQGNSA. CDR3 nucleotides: TGTGCCAGCAGCTTAGCAGTACTCTCGACCCAGCATTTT. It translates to CASSLAVLSTQHF.

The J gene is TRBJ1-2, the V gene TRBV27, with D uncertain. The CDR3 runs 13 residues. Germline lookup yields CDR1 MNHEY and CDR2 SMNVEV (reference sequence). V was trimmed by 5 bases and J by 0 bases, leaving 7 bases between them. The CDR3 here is CASSAHSNYGYTF. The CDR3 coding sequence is TGTGCCAGCAGTGCTCACTCTAACTATGGCTACACCTTC.

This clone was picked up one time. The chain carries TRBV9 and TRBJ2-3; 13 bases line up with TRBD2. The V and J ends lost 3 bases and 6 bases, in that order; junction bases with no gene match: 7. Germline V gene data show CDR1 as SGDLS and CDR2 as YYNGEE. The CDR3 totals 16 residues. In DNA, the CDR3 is TGTGCCAGCAGCGCCTCACTAGCGGGAGGGAGGGATACGCAGTATTTT. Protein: CASSASLAGGRDTQYF.

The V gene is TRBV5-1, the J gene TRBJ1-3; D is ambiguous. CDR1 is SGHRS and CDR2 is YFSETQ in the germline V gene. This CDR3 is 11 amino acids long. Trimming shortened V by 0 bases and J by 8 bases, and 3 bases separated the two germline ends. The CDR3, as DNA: TGCGCCAGCAGCTTGGGAGACACCATATATTTT. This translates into CASSLGDTIYF.

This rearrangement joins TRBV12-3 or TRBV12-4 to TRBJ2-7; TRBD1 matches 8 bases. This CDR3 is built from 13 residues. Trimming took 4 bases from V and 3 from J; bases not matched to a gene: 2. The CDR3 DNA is TGTGCCAGCAGTTACGGGACAGGCTACGAGCAGTACTTC. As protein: CASSYGTGYEQYF.

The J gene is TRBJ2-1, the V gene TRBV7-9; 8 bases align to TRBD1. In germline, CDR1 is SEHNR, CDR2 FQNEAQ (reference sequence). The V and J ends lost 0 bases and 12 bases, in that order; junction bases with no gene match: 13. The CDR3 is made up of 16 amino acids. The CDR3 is CASSLAGTGHSAGQFF. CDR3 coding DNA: TGTGCCAGCAGCTTAGCCGGGACAGGTCATTCCGCCGGGCAGTTCTTC.

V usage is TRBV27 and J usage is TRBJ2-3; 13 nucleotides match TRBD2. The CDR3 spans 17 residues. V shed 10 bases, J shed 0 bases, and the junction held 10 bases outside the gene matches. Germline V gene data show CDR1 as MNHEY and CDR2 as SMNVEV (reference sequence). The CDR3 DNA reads TGTGCCAACCCGGGACTAGCGGGACGAAATAGCACAGATACGCAGTATTTT. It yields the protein CANPGLAGRNSTDTQYF.

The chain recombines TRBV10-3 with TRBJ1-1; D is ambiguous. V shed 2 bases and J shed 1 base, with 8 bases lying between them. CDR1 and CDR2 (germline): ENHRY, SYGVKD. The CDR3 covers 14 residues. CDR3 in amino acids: CAISEENENTEAFF. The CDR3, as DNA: TGTGCCATCAGTGAGGAGAACGAGAACACTGAAGCTTTCTTT.

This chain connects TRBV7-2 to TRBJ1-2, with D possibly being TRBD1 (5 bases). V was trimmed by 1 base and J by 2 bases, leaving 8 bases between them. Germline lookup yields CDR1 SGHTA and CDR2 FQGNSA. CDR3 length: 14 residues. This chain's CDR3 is CASSLDRPNYGYTF. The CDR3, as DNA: TGTGCCAGCAGCTTAGACAGGCCAAACTATGGCTACACCTTC.